This entry lists 32 T cell receptor beta chains sequenced from one sample in a study of blood T cell repertoires in COVID-19. Profiled with immunoSEQ multiplex PCR; TCRdb holds only in-frame clones, not every one. The table lists about 270,000 clones, about 89% of them singletons. The sample consisted of peripheral blood. The receptor set was obtained from a man in his forties with active or convalescent COVID-19.

The genes are TRBV6-5 and TRBJ1-2; D remains ambiguous. Germline values: CDR1 MNHEY, CDR2 SVGAGI. CDR3 length: 13 amino acids. V lost 10 bases and J 6 bases, leaving 18 bases between the germline ends. The CDR3 region is CATLGTGNNGYTF. The DNA for the CDR3 is TGTGCCACCCTAGGTACCGGGAATAATGGCTACACCTTC.

In the case of this clone: At one end, the junction sequence differs from germline, possibly due to a read error. The chain carries TRBV10-2 and TRBJ2-1, with D tentatively TRBD2 (6 bases). The CDR3 has 15 amino acids. Germline CDR1 is WSHSY and CDR2 is SAAADI. The chain's CDR3 is CASTEDSRGYNEQFF. Here the CDR3 DNA reads TGCGCCAGCACTGAGGACTCGCGGGGCTACAATGAGCAGTTCTTC.

The chain employs TRBV29-1 and TRBJ2-2; 7 bases match TRBD1. The CDR3 has 14 amino acids. V was pared by 7 bases and J by 6 bases, with 11 bases of the junction left unmatched. Germline CDR1 and CDR2: SQVTM and ANQGSEA. The CDR3 protein is CSATLGGRSGELFF. The CDR3 bases are TGCAGCGCCACCTTAGGGGGCAGGTCCGGGGAGCTGTTTTTT.

This clone was found once. The V call is TRBV10-1, the J call TRBJ2-3; TRBD1 is a possible D gene (5 bases). Germline-derived CDR1 and CDR2 are WNHNN and SYGVQD (reference sequence). The CDR3 is made up of 12 amino acids. V dropped 5 bases and J dropped 6 bases, with 9 bases sitting between them. The CDR3 DNA follows: TGCGCCAGCAGTCCGTCAGGGGATACGCAGTATTTT. Amino acid sequence: CASSPSGDTQYF.

The chain employs TRBV24-1 and TRBJ2-2; no clear D. Germline CDR1 reads KGHDR; CDR2 reads SFDVKD. V was shortened by 4 bases and J by 3 bases, with 11 bases between the two germline ends. There are 15 residues in the CDR3. The CDR3 protein is CATSEGQFDTGELFF. For the CDR3, the DNA is TGTGCCACCAGTGAGGGCCAGTTTGACACCGGGGAGCTGTTTTTT.

The chain employs TRBV5-5 and TRBJ1-2, with TRBD1 identical over 7 bases. This CDR3 has 14 residues. J gave up 7 bases and V 0 bases, and 6 bases lay outside the gene matches. CDR1 and CDR2 from the germline V gene are SGHKS and YYEKEE (reference sequence). CDR3 region: CASSLGQGKGGYTF. CDR3 in DNA: TGTGCCAGCAGCTTGGGACAGGGAAAGGGTGGCTACACCTTC.

The rearrangement joins TRBV6-5 to TRBJ2-3, with a tentative D call TRBD1 (6 bases). V lost 9 bases and J 6 bases, leaving 16 bases between the germline ends. Germline CDR1 MNHEY, CDR2 SVGAGI. This CDR3 is built from 13 residues. The CDR3 sequence: CASVGRQGDTQYF. The CDR3 DNA follows: TGTGCCAGTGTGGGGCGCCAGGGGGATACGCAGTATTTT.

The J gene is TRBJ1-1, the V gene TRBV6-5; D is possibly TRBD1 (6 bases). Trimming left V 8 bases short and J 1 base short, with 17 bases between. The V gene's germline CDR1 is MNHEY and CDR2 SVGAGI. This CDR3 comprises 15 residues. The CDR3 DNA is TGTGCCAGCCACCCAGGGGATGGGGGGAACACTGAAGCTTTCTTT. It encodes CASHPGDGGNTEAFF.

The sample holds a few counts of this clone. The chain uses TRBV3-1 (or the pseudogene TRBV3-2) and TRBJ2-1; TRBD2 matches at 7 bases. This CDR3 comprises 16 residues. Per germline, CDR1 LGHDT and CDR2 YNNKEL (reference sequence). J gave up 6 bases and V 1 base, and 9 bases lay outside the gene matches. CDR3 sequence reads: CASSQVGVAGINEQFF. In DNA, the CDR3 is TGTGCCAGCAGCCAAGTCGGAGTAGCGGGCATCAATGAGCAGTTCTTC.

The V call is TRBV30, the J call TRBJ1-1, with D hard to call. This CDR3 spans 13 amino acids. Trimming shortened V by 3 bases and J by 1 base, and 9 bases separated the two germline ends. Germline V lookup: CDR1 GTSNPN, CDR2 SVGIG (reference sequence). The CDR3 nucleotides read TGTGCCTGGAGCGCTGACTGGAACACTGAAGCTTTCTTT. As protein: CAWSADWNTEAFF.

The V gene is TRBV20-1, the J gene TRBJ1-2, with D unresolved. Trimming took off 3 bases at V and 5 bases at J, with 16 bases between the two ends. Germline assignment: CDR1 DFQATT and CDR2 SNEGSKA (reference sequence). This CDR3 has 14 residues. Here the CDR3 reads CSASTRGNKYGYTF. The CDR3 DNA sequence: TGCAGTGCTAGTACCCGCGGGAATAAGTATGGCTACACCTTC.

This clone was seen once. CDR3 protein: CASSLDSGFSGTEAFF. CDR3 coding DNA: TGTGCCAGCAGCTTAGATTCCGGTTTTTCGGGCACTGAAGCTTTCTTT. The chain has TRBV11-3 and TRBJ1-1; D unclear. The CDR3 is made up of 16 amino acids. CDR1 and CDR2 (germline): SGHNT, YENEEA. Trimming removed 0 bases from V and 4 bases from J, with 15 bases in between.

The rearrangement links TRBV7-9 to TRBJ2-7; D remains unclear. The CDR3 contains 16 residues. Germline V gene sequence: CDR1 SEHNR, CDR2 FQNEAQ (reference sequence). V lost 5 bases, J lost 3 bases, and 20 bases lay in between. CDR3 residues: CASSPDSRLSNYEQYF. In DNA, the CDR3 is TGTGCCAGCAGCCCTGATAGCCGACTTTCCAACTACGAGCAGTACTTC.

This clone occurred once. The chain carries TRBV3-1 (or the pseudogene TRBV3-2) and TRBJ2-1; TRBD1 matches 9 bases. CDR1 is LGHDT and CDR2 is YNNKEL in the germline V gene (reference sequence). After removal of 1 base from V and 5 bases from J, the junction contained 9 bases not matched to a gene. This CDR3 is 17 amino acids long. CDR3 loop: CASSQVRRDRVNNEQFF. Here the CDR3 DNA reads TGTGCCAGCAGCCAAGTGCGCCGGGACAGGGTTAACAATGAGCAGTTCTTC.

The rearrangement uses TRBV5-1 and TRBJ2-7; maybe TRBD1 (5 bases). This CDR3 region has 13 residues. In germline, CDR1 is SGHRS, CDR2 YFSETQ. Trimming cost V 5 bases and J 7 bases, with 16 bases left between them. The CDR3 loop is CASRNRSVGEQYF. DNA for the CDR3: TGCGCCAGCAGGAACAGGTCTGTGGGGGAGCAGTACTTC.

The chain couples TRBV19 to TRBJ1-2; maybe TRBD1 (5 bases). The CDR3 is 14 residues long. Trimming stripped 3 bases from V and 4 bases from J, with 12 bases between. The germline V gene has CDR1 LNHDA and CDR2 SQIVND (reference sequence). CDR3: CASSMRGVGYGYTF. CDR3 DNA sequence: TGTGCCAGTAGTATGCGGGGGGTAGGCTATGGCTACACCTTC.

The chain recombines TRBV5-6 with TRBJ1-6, with 7 bases lining up with TRBD1. This CDR3 spans 14 amino acids. In germline, CDR1 is SGHDT, CDR2 YYEEEE. The ends lost 1 base at V and 10 bases at J; junction bases unmatched: 5. CDR3 loop: CASSLNRGLSPLHF. For the CDR3, the DNA is TGTGCCAGCAGCTTGAACAGGGGACTCTCACCCCTCCACTTT.

This chain links TRBV9 with TRBJ2-1; the D is unclear. V lost 0 bases, J lost 8 bases, and 18 bases lay in between. The CDR3 consists of 16 residues. Germline CDR1 SGDLS, CDR2 YYNGEE. The CDR3 sequence: CASSVGYGNYPHEQFF. CDR3 DNA: TGTGCCAGCAGCGTAGGTTACGGAAACTACCCGCATGAGCAGTTCTTC.

The chain has TRBV7-9 and TRBJ1-6; D is unresolved. Germline lookup yields CDR1 SEHNR and CDR2 FQNEAQ (reference sequence). V was pared by 6 bases and J by 8 bases, with 8 bases between. The CDR3 is 12 amino acids. The DNA of the CDR3 is TGTGCCAGCAGTCGGCAGGATTCACCCCTCCACTTT. Translating it yields CASSRQDSPLHF.

This clone came up once. The rearrangement joins TRBV9 to TRBJ1-3; D is possibly TRBD1 (6 bases). V was pared by 0 bases and J by 3 bases, with 16 bases between. The CDR3 loop spans 17 amino acids. Per the germline V gene, CDR1 is SGDLS and CDR2 is YYNGEE. The CDR3 protein is CASSVGRTEDDGNTIYF. The CDR3, as DNA: TGTGCCAGCAGCGTAGGGCGGACAGAGGACGATGGAAACACCATATATTTT.

The chain has TRBV5-6 and TRBJ1-1; D not certain. The CDR3 is made up of 12 amino acids. CDR1 is SGHDT, CDR2 YYEEEE, per germline. V was trimmed by 1 base and J by 5 bases, leaving 6 bases between them. CDR3 sequence (DNA): TGTGCCAGCAGCTTGTCGGGTACTGAAGCTTTCTTT. Translated: CASSLSGTEAFF.

The gene calls are TRBV7-3 and TRBJ2-7, with 9 bases that match TRBD1. CDR3 size: 16 residues. V shed 5 bases and J 2 bases; nucleotides not matched to a gene: 10. Germline V CDR1 and CDR2: SGHTA, FQGTGA. Here the CDR3 DNA reads TGTGCCAGCAGCCCATCCGGGACAGGGTTGGCCTACGAGCAGTACTTC. Its translation is CASSPSGTGLAYEQYF.

This clone was counted once. This chain links TRBV28 with TRBJ1-5; D gene uncertain. This CDR3 has 15 amino acids. Germline assignment: CDR1 MDHEN and CDR2 SYDVKM. Trimming left V 3 bases short and J 4 bases short, with 13 bases between. CDR3 sequence: CASSFPLSRNQPQHF. The CDR3 coding sequence is TGTGCCAGCAGTTTTCCCCTGTCGCGGAATCAGCCCCAGCATTTT.

The gene calls are TRBV4-1 and TRBJ2-1; D perhaps matches TRBD2 (7 bases). CDR3 length: 14 amino acids. Deletions cut 3 bases from V and 8 bases from J, with 14 bases between. Germline V gives CDR1 MGHRA, CDR2 YSYEKL. CDR3 sequence: CASSQGGARDEQFF. The DNA for the CDR3 is TGCGCCAGCAGCCAGGGGGGGGCCCGGGATGAGCAGTTCTTC.

This chain links TRBV6-1 with TRBJ1-1, with D unresolved. The length of the CDR3 is 13 residues. CDR1 is MNHNS and CDR2 is SASEGT in the germline V gene. Trimming pared 1 base from V and 1 base from J, leaving 4 bases between. The CDR3 DNA reads as TGTGCCAGCAGTGAAGTGAGGAACACTGAAGCTTTCTTT. This gives the protein CASSEVRNTEAFF.

This clone has a single count. V gene TRBV19 combines with J gene TRBJ2-1; TRBD2 matches 13 bases. The V segment lost 5 bases and the J segment 8 bases; nucleotides outside the gene matches: 9. CDR3 length: 16 amino acids. The germline CDR1 and CDR2 sequences are LNHDA and SQIVND (reference sequence). The CDR3 here is CASSSNLLAGGHEQFF. In DNA, the CDR3 is TGTGCCAGTAGTTCTAACCTACTAGCGGGGGGGCATGAGCAGTTCTTC.

The V gene is TRBV13, the J gene TRBJ1-2, with 8 bases identical to TRBD1. CDR3 length: 17 amino acids. V shed 5 bases and J 3 bases; nucleotides not matched to a gene: 14. The germline V gene encodes CDR1 PRHDT and CDR2 FYEKMQ (reference sequence). As DNA, the CDR3 is TGTGCCAGCAGCGCGACATATCCAGGGGGCGAAGACTATGGCTACACCTTC. Translating gives CASSATYPGGEDYGYTF. Full variable domain (outside the CDR3, taken from reference TRBV13 and TRBJ1-2): AAGVIQSPRHLIKEKRETATLKCYPIPRHDTVYWYQQGPGQDPQFLISFYEKMQSDKGSIPDRFSAQQFSDYHSELNMSSLELGDSALYFCASSATYPGGEDYGYTFGSGTRLTVV.

This chain joins TRBV6-4 and TRBJ1-5; tentatively, D is TRBD1 (6 bases). From germline, CDR1 is MRHNA and CDR2 SNTAGT. This CDR3 spans 16 amino acids. With 0 bases removed from V and 5 bases from J, the gap between germline ends came to 14 bases. The CDR3 sequence: CASSDSRDKKYQPQHF. As DNA, the CDR3 is TGTGCCAGCAGTGACTCGAGGGACAAAAAGTATCAGCCCCAGCATTTT.

The chain recombines TRBV3-1 (or the pseudogene TRBV3-2) with TRBJ2-1, with a possible D match to TRBD2 (5 bases). Trimming removed 0 bases at V and 0 bases at J, with 12 bases between. In germline, CDR1 is LGHDT, CDR2 YNNKEL (reference sequence). This CDR3 spans 17 amino acids. In DNA form, the CDR3 reads TGTGCCAGCAGCCAAGATACAGCGGCTAGCTCCTACAATGAGCAGTTCTTC. Protein product: CASSQDTAASSYNEQFF.

This clone was counted a single time. The gene calls are TRBV6-5 and TRBJ1-2, with D tentatively TRBD1 (6 bases). Per germline, CDR1 MNHEY and CDR2 SVGAGI. Between the trimmed V and J ends, which lost 6 bases and 4 bases, there was a span of 15 bases. The CDR3 length is 14 residues. This CDR3 is CASRLTGALYGYTF. The CDR3 DNA is TGTGCCAGCAGACTGACAGGTGCTCTCTATGGCTACACCTTC.

This sequence joins TRBV24-1 and TRBJ2-2; D might be TRBD1 (6 bases). Germline CDR1 KGHDR, CDR2 SFDVKD. This CDR3 spans 14 amino acids. The V and J ends lost 1 base and 5 bases respectively, with 7 bases between them. CDR3 amino acids: CATSDFGQTGELFF. The CDR3 coding sequence is TGTGCCACCAGTGATTTTGGACAGACCGGGGAGCTGTTTTTT.

This clone was counted once. The rearrangement links TRBV5-1 to TRBJ2-7; no reliable D call. The CDR3 loop spans 14 amino acids. Germline values: CDR1 SGHRS, CDR2 YFSETQ. The V gene lost 0 bases and the J gene lost 0 bases, with 7 bases spanning the gap. CDR3 coding DNA: TGCGCCAGCAGCTTGGTCACAAGCTCCTACGAGCAGTACTTC. It translates to CASSLVTSSYEQYF.